The clone carrying this TCR beta chain was seen ten or more times. Antigen: not known. The data were obtained in a study of response to subunit inactivated influenza vaccine. Study-wide findings and caveats: It was the authors' suggestion that each seasonal influenza vaccination recruits few new T cells.

MiXCR was run by TCRdb on the RT-PCR reads, yielding one entry per CDR3 protein. Among some 500,000 distinct CDR3 sequences listed, less than 30% were seen once. The germline V gene encodes CDR1 DFQATT and CDR2 SNEGSKA (reference sequence). The length of the CDR3 is 13 residues. J was trimmed by 5 bases and V by 3 bases; bases with no gene match: 5. The sequence derives from a man in his fifties who received an inactivated influenza vaccine. Material: CD4+ T cells sorted from PBMCs, obtained 5 to 6 days after vaccination. V is TRBV20-1 and J is TRBJ2-5; 8 nucleotides match TRBD2. The CDR3: CSARGGLDETQYF. The CDR3 DNA is TGCAGTGCTAGGGGGGGACTAGACGAGACCCAGTACTTC.